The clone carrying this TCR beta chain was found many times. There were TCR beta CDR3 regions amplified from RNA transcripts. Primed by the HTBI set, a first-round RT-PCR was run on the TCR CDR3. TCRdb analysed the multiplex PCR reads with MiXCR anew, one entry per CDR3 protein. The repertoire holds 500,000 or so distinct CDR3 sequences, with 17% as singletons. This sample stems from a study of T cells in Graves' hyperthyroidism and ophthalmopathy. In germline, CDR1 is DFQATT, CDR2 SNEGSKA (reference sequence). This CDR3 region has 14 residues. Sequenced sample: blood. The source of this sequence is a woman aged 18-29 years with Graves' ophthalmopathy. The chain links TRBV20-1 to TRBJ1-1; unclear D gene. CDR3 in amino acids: CRNVVGGVGTEAFF. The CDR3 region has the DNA TGCAGAAACGTAGTAGGCGGTGTGGGAACTGAAGCTTTCTTT.